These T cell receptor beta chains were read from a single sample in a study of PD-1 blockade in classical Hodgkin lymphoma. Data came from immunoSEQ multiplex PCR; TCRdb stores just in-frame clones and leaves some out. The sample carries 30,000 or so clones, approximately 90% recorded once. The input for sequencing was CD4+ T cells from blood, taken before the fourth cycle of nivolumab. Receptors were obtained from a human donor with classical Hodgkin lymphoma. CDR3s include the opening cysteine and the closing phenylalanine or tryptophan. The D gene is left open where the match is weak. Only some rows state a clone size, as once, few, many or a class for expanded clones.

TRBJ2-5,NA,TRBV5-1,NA,TGCGCCAGCAGCTTGATCCCAGGGAGGGAGACCCAGTACTTC,CASSLIPGRETQYF
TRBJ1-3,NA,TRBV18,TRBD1,TGTGCCAGCTCACCAGGGACAGGGGGCACTGGAAACACCATATATTTT,CASSPGTGGTGNTIYF
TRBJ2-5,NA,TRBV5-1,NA,TGCGCCAGCAGCTCCGGGACAAATCAAGAGACCCAGTACTTC,CASSSGTNQETQYF
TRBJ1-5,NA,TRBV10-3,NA,TGTGCCATCAGTGGGGCCAGCAATCAGCCCCAGCATTTT,CAISGASNQPQHF
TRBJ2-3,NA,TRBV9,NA,TGTGCCAGCAGCGTAGAGCGGGGCACAGATACGCAGTATTTT,CASSVERGTDTQYF
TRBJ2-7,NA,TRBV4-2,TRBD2,TGTGCCAGCAGTCTTCCGGGAGGATCCTACGAGCAGTACTTC,CASSLPGGSYEQYF
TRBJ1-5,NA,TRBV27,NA,TGTGCCAGCAGAAAATATGGGGGGATGGGAATCAATCAGCCCCAGCATTTT,CASRKYGGMGINQPQHF
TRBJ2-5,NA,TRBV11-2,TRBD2,TGTGCCAGCAGCTCCAGCGGGAGGGTTCAAGAGACCCAGTACTTC,CASSSSGRVQETQYF
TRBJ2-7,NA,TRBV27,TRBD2,TGTGCCAGCAGTCTTAGCGGGAGGGCCGTCGAGCAGTACTTC,CASSLSGRAVEQYF
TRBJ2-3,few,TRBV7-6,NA,TGTGCCAGCAGCTTCCAGGAGGACCCAGATACGCAGTATTTT,CASSFQEDPDTQYF
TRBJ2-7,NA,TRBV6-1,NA,TGTGCCAGCAACGAGCAGCAGTCCTACGAGCAGTACTTC,CASNEQQSYEQYF
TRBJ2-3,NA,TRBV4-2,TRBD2,TGTGCCAGCAGCCAAGGGACTAGCGGGATCCTATTGACCCGGGATACGCAGTATTTT,CASSQGTSGILLTRDTQYF
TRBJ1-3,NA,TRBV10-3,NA,TGTGCCATCAGTGGGAGCAGCCAGAGCTCTGGAAACACCATATATTTT,CAISGSSQSSGNTIYF
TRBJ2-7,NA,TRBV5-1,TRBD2,TGCGCCAGCAGCTTCAGTAGCGGGGGCTACGAGCAGTACTTC,CASSFSSGGYEQYF
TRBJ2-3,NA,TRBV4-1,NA,TGCGCCAGCAGCCAAGAGGCATCATCATCTAGCACAGATACGCAGTATTTT,CASSQEASSSSTDTQYF
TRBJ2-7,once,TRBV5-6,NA,TGTGCCAGCAGCTCCAGGGGCTACGAGCAGTACTTC,CASSSRGYEQYF
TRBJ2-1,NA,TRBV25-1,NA,TGTGCCAGCAGTGAATATTCGACGGCGGGGCAGTTCTTC,CASSEYSTAGQFF
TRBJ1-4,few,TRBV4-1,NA,TGCGCCAGCAGCCAAGATGGCGGGTCCCTCGGGGAAAAACTGTTTTTT,CASSQDGGSLGEKLFF
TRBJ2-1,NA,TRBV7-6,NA,TGTGCCAGCAGCTTAGCGGCGGGAATCCACAATGAGCAGTTCTTC,CASSLAAGIHNEQFF
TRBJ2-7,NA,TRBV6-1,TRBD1,TGTGCCAGCAGTGACCGGGACAGGGAGGCCTACGAGCAGTACTTC,CASSDRDREAYEQYF
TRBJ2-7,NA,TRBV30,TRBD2,TGTGCCTGGAGAGCAGCGACTAGCGGGAGGCCATACGAGCAGTACTTC,CAWRAATSGRPYEQYF
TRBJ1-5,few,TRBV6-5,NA,TGTGCCAGCAGCCCAGGGCGGAGGGGCAATCAGCCCCAGCATTTT,CASSPGRRGNQPQHF
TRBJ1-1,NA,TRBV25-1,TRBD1,TGTGCCAGCAGTGAGTACAGGGGAAACACTGAAGCTTTCTTT,CASSEYRGNTEAFF
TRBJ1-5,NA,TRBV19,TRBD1,TGTGCCAGTAGTGCCCCAGGGGGCAGCGATAGCAATCAGCCCCAGCATTTT,CASSAPGGSDSNQPQHF
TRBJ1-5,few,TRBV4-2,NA,TGTGCCAGCAGCCAAGAGGTTCAGGGTTTGAGGCCCCAGCATTTT,CASSQEVQGLRPQHF
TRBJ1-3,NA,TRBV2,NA,TGTGCCAGCAGCGGGGAGGGTGGTGGAAACACCATATATTTT,CASSGEGGGNTIYF
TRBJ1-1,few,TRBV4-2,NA,TGTGCCAGCAGCCAAGGGGGTATGAACACTGAAGCTTTCTTT,CASSQGGMNTEAFF
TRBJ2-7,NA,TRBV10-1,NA,TGCGCCAGCAGAAACAGGGATCCTCATGCTAGGGTAAACGAGCAGTACTTC,CASRNRDPHARVNEQYF
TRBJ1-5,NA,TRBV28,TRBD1,TGTGCCAGCAGTACAGGGGGGCTCAATCAGCCCCAGCATTTT,CASSTGGLNQPQHF
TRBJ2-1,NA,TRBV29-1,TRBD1,TGCAGCGTTGGGGACAGGGTTAAATACAATGAGCAGTTCTTC,CSVGDRVKYNEQFF
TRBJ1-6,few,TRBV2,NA,TGTGCCAGCAGTGTTACAGGGACGGGTGATTCACCCCTCCACTTT,CASSVTGTGDSPLHF
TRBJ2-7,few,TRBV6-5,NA,TGTGCCAGCAGCCCAGGAGGTTTTACCTACGAGCAGTACTTC,CASSPGGFTYEQYF
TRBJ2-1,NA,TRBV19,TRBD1,TGTGCCAGTAGACACAGGGGGCTTTACAATGAGCAGTTCTTC,CASRHRGLYNEQFF
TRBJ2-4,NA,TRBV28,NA,TGTGCCAGCAGTTTAGCAGGCCTGGAGAACATTCAGTACTTC,CASSLAGLENIQYF
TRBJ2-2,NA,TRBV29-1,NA,TGCAGCGTTGAACAGGGGAGCGGCGGGGAGCTGTTTTTT,CSVEQGSGGELFF
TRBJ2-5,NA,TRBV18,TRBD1,TGTGCCAGCTCACCATTGGCTGGACAGGGGTCGGGGACCCAGTACTTC,CASSPLAGQGSGTQYF
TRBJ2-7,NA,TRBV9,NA,TGTGCCAGCAGCGTAAACAGGGCTGGCTACGAGCAGTACTTC,CASSVNRAGYEQYF
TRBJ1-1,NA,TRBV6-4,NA,TGTGCCAGCAGCCCCGAGTGGGGTTACACTGAAGCTTTCTTT,CASSPEWGYTEAFF
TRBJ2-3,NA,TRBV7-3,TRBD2,TGTGCCAGCAGCTTAAGGACTAGCGGTGCAGATACGCAGTATTTT,CASSLRTSGADTQYF
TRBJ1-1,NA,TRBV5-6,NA,TGTGCCAGCAGCCGAGGACCTAACACTGAAGCTTTCTTT,CASSRGPNTEAFF
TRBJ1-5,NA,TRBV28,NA,TGTGCCAGCAGCCCTAACCTTTCTAACGAACAGGTTTGGAATCAGCCCCAGCATTTT,CASSPNLSNEQVWNQPQHF
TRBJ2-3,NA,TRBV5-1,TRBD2,TGCGCCAGCAGCTTGGAGTATAGCGGGGAGGGTACGCAGTATTTT,CASSLEYSGEGTQYF